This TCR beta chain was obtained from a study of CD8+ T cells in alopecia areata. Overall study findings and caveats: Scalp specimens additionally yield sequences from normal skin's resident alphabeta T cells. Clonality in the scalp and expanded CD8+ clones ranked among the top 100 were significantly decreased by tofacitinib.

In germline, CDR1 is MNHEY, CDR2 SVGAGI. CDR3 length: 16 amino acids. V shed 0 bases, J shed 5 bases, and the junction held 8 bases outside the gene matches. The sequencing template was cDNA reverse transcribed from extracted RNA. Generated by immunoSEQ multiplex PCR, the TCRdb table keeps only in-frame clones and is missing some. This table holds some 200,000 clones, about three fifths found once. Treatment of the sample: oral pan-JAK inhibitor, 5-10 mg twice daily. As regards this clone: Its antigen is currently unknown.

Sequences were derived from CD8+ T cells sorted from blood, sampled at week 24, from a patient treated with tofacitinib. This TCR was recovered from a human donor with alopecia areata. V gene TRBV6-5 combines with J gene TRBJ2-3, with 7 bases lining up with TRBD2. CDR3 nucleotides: TGTGCCAGCAGTTACTCCGTGGCGGGGGTGGTAGATACGCAGTATTTT. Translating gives CASSYSVAGVVDTQYF.